The 30 T cell receptor beta chains listed next were all sequenced from one sample in a study of OX40 agonist ivuxolimab in advanced cancers. Sequenced by immunoSEQ multiplex PCR; TCRdb stores in-frame clones only, minus some. This sample has tens of thousands of clones, with 82% found just once. The sequences come from CD4+ or CD8+ T cells sorted from blood, collected in a trial of the OX40 agonist ivuxolimab. The origin of the receptors is an adult with an advanced solid tumor such as melanoma, head and neck, liver or kidney cancer.

The chain is built from TRBV15 and TRBJ2-5; D uncertain. Trimming pared 0 bases from V and 1 base from J, leaving 6 bases between. Per the germline V gene, CDR1 is LNHNV and CDR2 is YYDKDF (reference sequence). The CDR3 extends over 14 amino acids. DNA of the CDR3: TGTGCCACCAGCAGAGAACTAATCCAAGAGACCCAGTACTTC. Protein: CATSRELIQETQYF.

The chain is built from TRBV4-2 and TRBJ2-5; TRBD2 agrees at 10 bases. V was pared by 1 base and J by 2 bases, with 7 bases of the junction left unmatched. This CDR3 comprises 17 residues. CDR1 is LGHNA, CDR2 YNFKEQ, per germline. Here the CDR3 DNA reads TGTGCCAGCAGCCAAGCCGCAGCGGGAGGGGGACAAGAGACCCAGTACTTC. Translating it yields CASSQAAAGGGQETQYF.

This clone was seen only a few times. The rearrangement links TRBV6-1 to TRBJ2-1, with D maybe TRBD2 (6 bases). The CDR3 length is 15 residues. Looked up from germline, CDR1 is MNHNS and CDR2 is SASEGT. Trimming took off 9 bases at V and 4 bases at J, with 19 bases between the two ends. CDR3 residues: CASYTGVQWYNEQFF. The CDR3 bases are TGTGCCAGTTACACGGGGGTCCAGTGGTACAATGAGCAGTTCTTC.

This clone appeared a few times. V and J are TRBV19 and TRBJ2-1; the match to TRBD1 covers 10 bases. Trimming removed 3 bases from V and 9 bases from J; junction bases left unmatched: 8. CDR3 length: 15 amino acids. Germline values: CDR1 LNHDA, CDR2 SQIVND (reference sequence). Here the CDR3 reads CASSMTGGLLGEQFF. The CDR3 DNA reads as TGTGCCAGTAGTATGACAGGGGGCCTACTGGGTGAGCAGTTCTTC.

The J gene is TRBJ2-3, the V gene TRBV5-1; 7 bases are shared with TRBD1. With 2 bases clipped from V and 0 bases from J, the junction kept 0 bases outside the gene matches. CDR3 size: 14 residues. CDR1 and CDR2 (germline): SGHRS, YFSETQ. CDR3 bases: TGCGCCAGCAGCTTACAGGGGAGCACAGATACGCAGTATTTT. This encodes CASSLQGSTDTQYF.

This CDR3 is CASSFRAEAFF. Written as DNA, the CDR3 is TGTGCCAGCAGCTTTAGAGCTGAAGCTTTCTTT. The V and J genes are TRBV7-2 and TRBJ1-1; D gene unclear. This CDR3 spans 11 amino acids. Germline V gives CDR1 SGHTA, CDR2 FQGNSA. V was trimmed by 3 bases and J by 6 bases, leaving 5 bases between them.

CDR3 loop: CASSPRTGNLDNEQFF. Written as DNA, the CDR3 is TGTGCCAGCAGCCCGAGGACAGGGAACTTGGACAATGAGCAGTTCTTC. The chain combines TRBV9 with TRBJ2-1; TRBD1 matches at 8 bases. V lost 4 bases to trimming and J lost 5 bases; unmatched junction nucleotides: 11. The germline CDR1 and CDR2 sequences are SGDLS and YYNGEE. The CDR3 consists of 16 residues. Filled out from reference TRBV9 and TRBJ2-1, the complete variable domain reads DSGVTQTPKHLITATGQRVTLRCSPRSGDLSVYWYQQSLDQGLQFLIQYYNGEERAKGNILERFSAQQFPDLHSELNLSSLELGDSALYFCASSPRTGNLDNEQFFGPGTRLTVL.

The chain employs TRBV6-1 and TRBJ2-7; TRBD2 is a possible D gene (5 bases). The V end was cut by 5 bases, the J end by 2 bases, with 10 bases between. Germline V gives CDR1 MNHNS, CDR2 SASEGT. The CDR3 is 13 amino acids. CDR3 nucleotide sequence: TGTGCCAGCAGTCGAGGGAAAGCCTACGAGCAGTACTTC. Its translation: CASSRGKAYEQYF.

This CDR3 is CASSVRPGQGGEGYTF. The CDR3 DNA follows: TGTGCCAGCAGTGTACGCCCGGGACAGGGGGGCGAGGGCTACACCTTC. This sequence joins TRBV6-1 and TRBJ1-2; 11 bases align to TRBD1. CDR3 length: 16 residues. V lost 4 bases, J lost 8 bases, and 12 bases stayed unmatched. Germline CDR1 MNHNS, CDR2 SASEGT.

The chain is built from TRBV19 and TRBJ2-1; 10 bases match TRBD2. The V gene end was trimmed by 0 bases and the J gene end by 6 bases; junction bases not matched to a gene: 8. CDR3 length equals 17 residues. The germline CDR1 and CDR2 sequences are LNHDA and SQIVND (reference sequence). The CDR3 spells CASSIEGWASGSNEQFF. For the CDR3, the DNA is TGTGCCAGTAGTATAGAAGGGTGGGCTAGCGGGAGCAATGAGCAGTTCTTC.

The rearrangement joins TRBV2 to TRBJ2-5; D is unclear. The V end lost 10 bases, the J end lost 0 bases, and 12 bases lay between the germline ends. CDR3 size: 13 residues. CDR1 is SNHLY and CDR2 is FYNNEI in the germline V gene. DNA of the CDR3: TGTGCCACCCATCTGGGTAACCAAGAGACCCAGTACTTC. Amino acids: CATHLGNQETQYF.

This clone was detected only a few times. This chain joins TRBV2 and TRBJ1-1; D unresolved. This CDR3 contains 11 residues. V was pared by 6 bases and J by 0 bases, with 2 bases between. Germline V gives CDR1 SNHLY, CDR2 FYNNEI. The CDR3 DNA reads as TGTGCCAGCAGGGTGAACACTGAAGCTTTCTTT. This gives the protein CASRVNTEAFF.

The rearrangement links TRBV7-8 to TRBJ2-3; TRBD2 might be the D (7 bases). CDR3 length: 16 amino acids. Per the germline V gene, CDR1 is SGHVS and CDR2 is FQNEAQ. V was clipped by 6 bases and J by 1 base, with 17 bases between them. In DNA form, the CDR3 reads TGTGCCAGCAGTGAGGTGGGGGGGGCCCGCACAGATACGCAGTATTTT. Protein: CASSEVGGARTDTQYF.

This sequence joins TRBV28 and TRBJ2-1; D remains ambiguous. V dropped 3 bases and J dropped 4 bases, with 7 bases sitting between them. Germline CDR1 reads MDHEN; CDR2 reads SYDVKM. There are 13 residues in the CDR3. The chain's CDR3 is CASSFTEYNEQFF. CDR3 nucleotide sequence: TGTGCCAGCAGTTTTACAGAATACAATGAGCAGTTCTTC.

The V call is TRBV14, the J call TRBJ2-1; D might be TRBD2 (7 bases). Germline CDR1 and CDR2: SGHDN and FVKESK. The CDR3 spans 14 residues. V gave up 4 bases and J gave up 7 bases, with 14 bases separating them. The CDR3 coding sequence is TGTGCCAGCAGCCGATGGGGGGGGGCAAATGAGCAGTTCTTC. Encoded protein: CASSRWGGANEQFF.

By share, this clone ranks as medium-sized. V usage is TRBV2 and J usage is TRBJ2-2, with 10 bases fitting TRBD2. Trimming at V came to 9 bases and at J to 1 base, leaving 11 bases not matched to a gene. This CDR3 is 17 amino acids long. Per the germline V gene, CDR1 is SNHLY and CDR2 is FYNNEI. CDR3 sequence (DNA): TGTGCCAGTAACCCGGGACTAGCGTACAGGAACACCGGGGAGCTGTTTTTT. This gives the protein CASNPGLAYRNTGELFF.

This chain joins TRBV28 and TRBJ1-2; D not resolved. The CDR3 totals 14 residues. Germline CDR1 reads MDHEN; CDR2 reads SYDVKM. Trimming stripped 6 bases from V and 2 bases from J, with 13 bases between. This chain's CDR3 is CASRLSGGNYGYTF. Written as DNA, the CDR3 is TGTGCCAGCAGATTGTCCGGCGGGAACTATGGCTACACCTTC.

The V and J genes are TRBV19 and TRBJ2-1; 8 nucleotides agree with TRBD1. The CDR3 is 15 residues long. V was clipped by 3 bases and J by 16 bases; unmatched bases: 17. In germline, CDR1 is LNHDA, CDR2 SQIVND (reference sequence). Here the CDR3 reads CASSIRQGQTPKVFF. The CDR3 DNA reads as TGTGCCAGTAGTATCCGACAGGGGCAGACCCCGAAGGTTTTCTTC.

This chain joins TRBV7-3 and TRBJ2-1, with D perhaps given as TRBD1 or TRBD2 (5 bases each). The germline V and J ends were trimmed by 6 bases and 7 bases, with 16 bases remaining between them. Germline V gives CDR1 SGHTA, CDR2 FQGTGA. There are 14 residues in the CDR3. CDR3 coding DNA: TGTGCCAGCAGTGTCCCCGGGGCTTCGAATGAGCAGTTCTTC. Translation: CASSVPGASNEQFF.

The chain couples TRBV7-2 to TRBJ1-6, with D unresolved. CDR1 SGHTA and CDR2 FQGNSA come from the germline V gene. Trimming shortened V by 3 bases and J by 9 bases, and 6 bases separated the two germline ends. The CDR3 runs to 12 residues. The CDR3 region is CASSFGVSPLHF. The CDR3 DNA sequence: TGTGCCAGCAGCTTTGGGGTTTCACCCCTCCACTTT. Supplemented by reference TRBV7-2 and TRBJ1-6, the full variable domain reads GAGVSQSPSNKVTEKGKDVELRCDPISGHTALYWYRQSLGQGLEFLIYFQGNSAPDKSGLPSDRFSAERTGGSVSTLTIQRTQQEDSAVYLCASSFGVSPLHFGNGTRLTVT.

The chain recombines TRBV2 with TRBJ2-7; 7 nucleotides agree with TRBD2. Germline V gene sequence: CDR1 SNHLY, CDR2 FYNNEI. Trimming cost V 2 bases and J 2 bases; bases outside gene matches: 15. This CDR3 spans 18 amino acids. The DNA for the CDR3 is TGTGCCAGCAGTGAAAGTGGAGGATTTAGCGGGCATACCTACGAGCAGTACTTC. Encoded protein: CASSESGGFSGHTYEQYF.

This clone was counted only a few times. The V gene is TRBV6-1, the J gene TRBJ2-2; TRBD2 is a possible D gene (5 bases). Germline lookup yields CDR1 MNHNS and CDR2 SASEGT. V gave up 4 bases and J gave up 1 base, with 22 bases separating them. This CDR3 has 19 amino acids. The CDR3 sequence: CASSGFGVLPFRNTGELFF. The CDR3 DNA is TGTGCCAGCAGTGGGTTCGGGGTTTTACCGTTCCGGAACACCGGGGAGCTGTTTTTT.

CDR3 DNA sequence: TGTGCCAGCAGTGTAGACGGGGGGACCCAGTACTTC. This encodes CASSVDGGTQYF. V usage is TRBV28 and J usage is TRBJ2-5, with D possibly TRBD2 on 6 matching bases. The germline gives CDR1 MDHEN, CDR2 SYDVKM. Trimming removed 5 bases from V and 7 bases from J, with 11 bases in between. The CDR3 is 12 amino acids.

This clone was recorded only once. The rearrangement links TRBV28 to TRBJ1-2; 7 nucleotides align to TRBD1. Germline V gene sequence: CDR1 MDHEN, CDR2 SYDVKM. The CDR3 has 16 amino acids. V lost 3 bases, J lost 8 bases, and 15 bases stayed unmatched. For the CDR3, the DNA is TGTGCCAGCAGTTTGATCGTGGGGGACAGACCGGAAGGCTACACCTTC. It specifies CASSLIVGDRPEGYTF.

Written as DNA, the CDR3 is TGTGCCAGCAGCTCCCTCGACCTGAACTCTGCAACTAATGAAAAACTGTTTTTT. Amino acid sequence: CASSSLDLNSATNEKLFF. The chain couples TRBV5-6 to TRBJ1-4; no firm D call. The CDR3 loop spans 18 amino acids. Trimming left V 3 bases short and J 0 bases short, with 18 bases between. Per germline, CDR1 SGHDT and CDR2 YYEEEE.

This chain's CDR3 is CASRLVTGGAHNEQFF. The CDR3 DNA reads as TGTGCCAGCAGACTTGTAACAGGGGGCGCGCACAATGAGCAGTTCTTC. The chain links TRBV28 to TRBJ2-1; 9 positions match TRBD1. Germline loops: CDR1 MDHEN, CDR2 SYDVKM. Germline trimming cut 6 bases from V and 5 bases from J; bases unmatched to any gene: 11. The CDR3 contains 16 residues. Combining the CDR3 with reference TRBV28 and TRBJ2-1 gives the whole variable domain DVKVTQSSRYLVKRTGEKVFLECVQDMDHENMFWYRQDPGLGLRLIYFSYDVKMKEKGDIPEGYSVSREKKERFSLILESASTNQTSMYLCASRLVTGGAHNEQFFGPGTRLTVL.

Only one count was recorded for this clone. The chain carries TRBV13 and TRBJ2-5; 7 bases are a match to TRBD2. This CDR3 is 14 amino acids long. V trimming: 10 bases; J trimming: 2 bases; junction bases outside the gene matches: 10. Per the germline V gene, CDR1 is PRHDT and CDR2 is FYEKMQ (reference sequence). The CDR3 loop is CATLDSGAQETQYF. CDR3 nucleotide sequence: TGTGCCACTCTCGACAGCGGGGCACAAGAGACCCAGTACTTC.

With regard to this clone: A clone one base away is much larger, so this may be a read error. This chain connects TRBV28 to TRBJ2-2, with D possibly matching TRBD1 (5 bases). Deletions cut 6 bases from V and 1 base from J, with 6 bases between. Per the germline V gene, CDR1 is MDHEN and CDR2 is SYDVKM. The CDR3 extends over 13 amino acids. CDR3 sequence reads: CASRGQNTGELFF. For the CDR3, the DNA is TGTGCCAGCAGGGGGCAGAACACCGGGGAGCTGTTTTTT.

The table lists this clone with a few counts. The chain carries TRBV28 and TRBJ2-1; D possibly corresponds to TRBD2 (6 bases). Germline CDR1 is MDHEN and CDR2 is SYDVKM. The CDR3 extends over 12 amino acids. The V and J ends lost 5 bases and 7 bases respectively, with 9 bases between them. In DNA, the CDR3 is TGTGCCAGCAGTGGTCGGGGGAATGAGCAGTTCTTC. As protein: CASSGRGNEQFF.

This clone has only a few counts. The chain is built from TRBV19 and TRBJ1-4; no clear D. There are 16 residues in the CDR3. Per germline, CDR1 LNHDA and CDR2 SQIVND (reference sequence). Trimming stripped 5 bases from V and 0 bases from J, with 13 bases between. CDR3 amino acids: CASSARLVATNEKLFF. CDR3 nucleotides: TGTGCCAGTAGTGCCCGTCTGGTTGCAACTAATGAAAAACTGTTTTTT. The variable domain in full, completed from reference TRBV19 and TRBJ1-4, reads DGGITQSPKYLFRKEGQNVTLSCEQNLNHDAMYWYRQDPGQGLRLIYYSQIVNDFQKGDIAEGYSVSREKKESFPLTVTSAQKNPTAFYLCASSARLVATNEKLFFGSGTQLSVL.